The clone carrying this T cell receptor (beta chain) has only a few counts. The data stem from a study of blood T cells in healthy people across ages. For the study at large: Template switching recovered approximately one barcoded beta molecule for every two T cells.

V was pared by 5 bases and J by 2 bases, with 12 bases between. Per the germline V gene, CDR1 is DFQATT and CDR2 is SNEGSKA (reference sequence). The CDR3 contains 13 residues. The use of a sample-barcoded 5' primer and a J-beta primer mix characterized a second PCR of roughly 6 to 11 cycles. TCRdb reprocessed the 5' RACE reads with MiXCR, giving one entry per CDR3 protein. The data contain hundreds of thousands of distinct CDR3 sequences, around a fifth of them singletons. The sequence derives from a man in his 70s in good health. The chain recombines TRBV20-1 with TRBJ2-5; D is ambiguous. Sequenced material: blood. Here the CDR3 reads CSAWPEQQETQYF. The CDR3 DNA follows: TGCAGTGCTTGGCCGGAACAGCAAGAGACCCAGTACTTC.